Presented here are 5 T cell receptor beta chains from one specimen sequenced in a study of CD8+ T cells in alopecia areata. Treatment noted: oral pan-JAK inhibitor, 5-10 mg twice daily. Extraction of RNA preceded its reverse transcription into cDNA, which served as the sequencing template. Assay: immunoSEQ multiplex PCR; the TCRdb copy retains only in-frame clones and omits some. The data hold about 200,000 clones, with 60% observed a single time. This material consisted of CD4+ T cells sorted from blood, taken at week 24, from a patient treated with tofacitinib. These receptors were collected from a human donor with alopecia areata.

V is TRBV2 and J is TRBJ2-7; D is possibly TRBD1 (5 bases). Germline V gene sequence: CDR1 SNHLY, CDR2 FYNNEI. CDR3 length: 13 amino acids. V lost 6 bases, J lost 5 bases, and 14 bases lay in between. CDR3 protein: CASRRTTLDEQYF. Written as DNA, the CDR3 is TGTGCCAGCAGGCGGACAACCCTCGACGAGCAGTACTTC. Full variable domain (outside the CDR3, taken from reference TRBV2 and TRBJ2-7): EPEVTQTPSHQVTQMGQEVILRCVPISNHLYFYWYRQILGQKVEFLVSFYNNEISEKSEIFDDQFSVERPDGSNFTLKIRSTKLEDSAMYFCASRRTTLDEQYFGPGTRLTVT.

The chain uses TRBV25-1 and TRBJ1-2; D not resolved. The CDR3 length is 12 residues. CDR1 MGHDK and CDR2 SYGVNS come from the germline V gene. The V end was cut by 6 bases, the J end by 6 bases, with 11 bases between. The CDR3 region has the DNA TGTGCCAGCAGCGAAGGAGGGAATGGCTACACCTTC. It encodes CASSEGGNGYTF.

This clone was picked up a small number of times. The chain couples TRBV10-3 to TRBJ2-3; tentative D call: TRBD2 (6 bases). The germline gives CDR1 ENHRY, CDR2 SYGVKD. The length of the CDR3 is 15 residues. V dropped 10 bases and J dropped 0 bases, with 17 bases sitting between them. The CDR3 reads CATLPTSSSTDTQYF. CDR3 DNA sequence: TGTGCCACCCTACCGACTAGTTCTAGCACAGATACGCAGTATTTT.

A few counts support this clone. The rearrangement links TRBV30 to TRBJ2-6; D is unresolved. Looked up from germline, CDR1 is GTSNPN and CDR2 is SVGIG (reference sequence). Deletions cut 1 base from V and 2 bases from J, with 6 bases between. The CDR3 sequence is 14 residues long. The CDR3 sequence: CAWSAQAGANVLTF. CDR3 DNA: TGTGCCTGGAGTGCCCAGGCTGGGGCCAACGTCCTGACTTTC.

The table lists this clone with a few counts. The V and J genes are TRBV10-3 and TRBJ2-2, with D hard to call. CDR1 is ENHRY and CDR2 is SYGVKD in the germline V gene. The CDR3 runs 13 residues. V dropped 6 bases and J dropped 4 bases, with 9 bases sitting between them. CDR3 protein: CAIRDRGTGELFF. The CDR3 coding sequence is TGTGCCATCAGGGATCGCGGCACCGGGGAGCTGTTTTTT.